The 32 T cell receptor beta chains given below trace back to one sample, sequenced in a study of beta chain features in type 1 diabetes. For these receptors, no antigen is known. Sequencing targeted expressed TCRB transcripts, as all isolated RNA had been reverse transcribed. Libraries were prepared by immunoSEQ multiplex PCR; TCRdb keeps only in-frame clonotypes and omits some of them. The sample yields over 100,000 clones, around 17% seen once. Findings of the study overall: Among all four CD4+ subsets, Type 1 diabetes patients had TCRB CDR3s that were moderately but significantly shorter.

The specimen sequenced was central memory CD4+ T cells from blood. The receptors originated from a young man with type 1 diabetes.

This chain uses TRBV27 with TRBJ1-1, with D hard to call. Trimming shortened V by 4 bases and J by 10 bases, and 13 bases separated the two germline ends. Germline assignment: CDR1 MNHEY and CDR2 SMNVEV (reference sequence). The CDR3 totals 12 residues. CDR3 region: CASSSPGLGAFF. The CDR3 nucleotides read TGTGCCAGCAGTTCCCCTGGACTAGGAGCTTTCTTT.

The chain uses TRBV10-2 and TRBJ2-5, with 11 bases that match TRBD2. CDR1 is WSHSY, CDR2 SAAADI, per germline. The CDR3 runs 16 residues. With V trimmed by 8 bases and J by 4 bases, 12 bases remained unmatched. The CDR3 nucleotides are TGCGCCAGCGGCCTTAGCGGGGGGGCCGGCGGAGAGACCCAGTACTTC. Its translation is CASGLSGGAGGETQYF.

This sequence joins TRBV7-2 and TRBJ1-2, with a tentative D call TRBD1 (5 bases). Germline V CDR1 and CDR2: SGHTA, FQGNSA. This CDR3 comprises 13 residues. With 3 bases removed from V and 5 bases from J, the gap between germline ends came to 10 bases. DNA for the CDR3: TGTGCCAGCAGCTTTGTCAGGGATTATGGCTACACCTTC. Translating it yields CASSFVRDYGYTF.

This clone was seen a few times. The chain couples TRBV4-3 to TRBJ1-4; D is unclear. The V end was cut by 0 bases, the J end by 4 bases, with 15 bases between. In germline, CDR1 is LGHNA, CDR2 YSLEER. The CDR3 covers 17 residues. CDR3 in amino acids: CASSQEFEAAGNEKLFF. In nucleotides, the CDR3 is TGCGCCAGCAGCCAAGAATTTGAGGCGGCTGGTAATGAAAAACTGTTTTTT.

As to this clone: At one boundary the junction diverges from the germline segment, which might be a read error. The V and J genes are TRBV30 and TRBJ2-5; 9 bases map to TRBD1. Germline V gene sequence: CDR1 GTSNPN, CDR2 SVGIG (reference sequence). This CDR3 comprises 16 residues. The CDR3 DNA follows: TGTGCCCGGAGCCTACAGGGGGCGCGGGTCGGGGAGACCCAGTACTTC. Amino acids: CARSLQGARVGETQYF.

This clone was picked up many times. The V call is TRBV7-8, the J call TRBJ1-2; no definite D call. CDR1 SGHVS and CDR2 FQNEAQ come from the germline V gene. The V and J ends lost 5 bases and 5 bases respectively, with 21 bases between them. This CDR3 is 16 amino acids long. CDR3 amino acids: CASSPHVAESLYGYTF. The CDR3 DNA sequence: TGTGCCAGCAGCCCCCACGTGGCAGAAAGCCTTTATGGCTACACCTTC.

The sample holds a few counts of this clone. The CDR3 DNA reads as TGTGCTAGTGCCCCGCTAGCGGGGGGCACAGATACGCAGTATTTT. Amino acid sequence: CASAPLAGGTDTQYF. The chain has TRBV12-5 and TRBJ2-3; 10 bases align to TRBD2. The CDR3 runs to 15 residues. Germline-derived CDR1 and CDR2 are LGHNT and FRNRAP. Trimming at V came to 7 bases and at J to 1 base, leaving 5 bases not matched to a gene.

The chain has TRBV6-6 and TRBJ2-7; the match to TRBD1 covers 9 bases. V trimming: 0 bases; J trimming: 3 bases; junction bases outside the gene matches: 6. Germline loops: CDR1 MNHNY, CDR2 SVGAGI (reference sequence). The length of the CDR3 is 16 residues. CDR3: CASSYSGQGAGYEQYF. The CDR3 nucleotides read TGTGCCAGCAGTTACTCGGGACAGGGAGCGGGCTACGAGCAGTACTTC.

The chain recombines TRBV4-3 with TRBJ1-2; D unclear. The CDR3 totals 14 residues. The germline gives CDR1 LGHNA, CDR2 YSLEER. V was cut by 4 bases and J by 2 bases, with 11 bases left in between. The CDR3 DNA follows: TGCGCCAGCAGCCTAGGACCAGAGAACTATGGCTACACCTTC. Translated: CASSLGPENYGYTF.

V usage is TRBV11-1 and J usage is TRBJ2-1; unclear D gene. CDR1 and CDR2 from the germline V gene are SGHAT and FQDESV (reference sequence). The CDR3 runs 16 residues. Trimming cost V 3 bases and J 0 bases, with 12 bases left between them. CDR3 in amino acids: CASSFQPKSSYNEQFF. The DNA for the CDR3 is TGTGCCAGCAGCTTCCAACCGAAAAGCTCCTACAATGAGCAGTTCTTC.

The rearrangement links TRBV7-2 to TRBJ2-7; TRBD1 matches 9 bases. From germline, CDR1 is SGHTA and CDR2 FQGNSA. This CDR3 has 14 amino acids. Losses at the gene ends were 4 bases for V and 4 bases for J; bases not matched to a gene: 5. For the CDR3, the DNA is TGTGCCAGCAGCTACGGACAGGGGATATACGAGCAGTACTTC. It codes for CASSYGQGIYEQYF.

The chain joins TRBV28 to TRBJ2-1; D might be TRBD2 (6 bases). V was pared by 11 bases and J by 4 bases, with 15 bases between. This CDR3 contains 13 residues. The germline V gene encodes CDR1 MDHEN and CDR2 SYDVKM. As DNA, the CDR3 is TGTGCCGCGGGGTCAGTGGTATACAATGAGCAGTTCTTC. Protein product: CAAGSVVYNEQFF.

This clone was counted at least ten times. The rearrangement links TRBV7-9 to TRBJ2-2; D possibly corresponds to TRBD1 (5 bases). The CDR3 runs 15 residues. V lost 3 bases and J 3 bases, leaving 11 bases between the germline ends. Germline V gives CDR1 SEHNR, CDR2 FQNEAQ (reference sequence). DNA of the CDR3: TGTGCCAGCAGCTTGGGGCAGATAGACACCGGGGAGCTGTTTTTT. It encodes CASSLGQIDTGELFF.

This chain connects TRBV27 to TRBJ2-7, with a weak D call TRBD2 (6 bases). Trimming removed 4 bases at V and 4 bases at J, with 14 bases between. Germline assignment: CDR1 MNHEY and CDR2 SMNVEV (reference sequence). The CDR3 is made up of 14 amino acids. In DNA, the CDR3 is TGTGCCAGCAGTTCCGGGGGAGAGGGATACGAGCAGTACTTC. It yields the protein CASSSGGEGYEQYF.

This clone was seen a few times. This chain uses TRBV7-2 with TRBJ2-5, with 12 nucleotides matching TRBD2. Trimming removed 5 bases from V and 5 bases from J; junction bases left unmatched: 3. CDR3 length: 14 amino acids. In germline, CDR1 is SGHTA, CDR2 FQGNSA. The CDR3 DNA sequence: TGTGCCAGCAGCAAGACTAGCGGGGGCGAGACCCAGTACTTC. Its protein is CASSKTSGGETQYF.

The chain has TRBV29-1 and TRBJ2-3; 8 positions match TRBD1. J gave up 4 bases and V 6 bases, and 9 bases lay outside the gene matches. Germline V lookup: CDR1 SQVTM, CDR2 ANQGSEA. This CDR3 contains 14 residues. As DNA, the CDR3 is TGCAGCGTGGCGACAGGGGAAGTAGCAGATACGCAGTATTTT. Residues: CSVATGEVADTQYF.

The chain is built from TRBV20-1 and TRBJ2-1; D is perhaps TRBD2 (6 bases). Germline V gene data show CDR1 as DFQATT and CDR2 as SNEGSKA (reference sequence). The CDR3 runs to 11 residues. The V and J ends lost 6 bases and 9 bases respectively, with 12 bases between them. CDR3 DNA sequence: TGCAGTGCCCGGGGAGCGGGTGAGCAGTTCTTC. It codes for CSARGAGEQFF.

This clone occurred a few times. This rearrangement joins TRBV7-2 to TRBJ1-2; 7 bases agree with TRBD1. The CDR3 spans 14 residues. Germline V gene data show CDR1 as SGHTA and CDR2 as FQGNSA. J was trimmed by 0 bases and V by 7 bases; bases with no gene match: 5. Here the CDR3 reads CASTADRANYGYTF. CDR3 nucleotide sequence: TGTGCCAGCACTGCCGACAGGGCTAACTATGGCTACACCTTC.

The gene calls are TRBV6-1 and TRBJ2-3, with 11 bases matching TRBD2. Germline V gene sequence: CDR1 MNHNS, CDR2 SASEGT. V shed 8 bases and J 2 bases; nucleotides not matched to a gene: 3. This CDR3 is 14 amino acids long. CDR3 nucleotide sequence: TGTGCCAGCGCTAGCGGGGGGTACACAGATACGCAGTATTTT. The encoded protein is CASASGGYTDTQYF.

This clone was detected only a few times. The V gene is TRBV7-2, the J gene TRBJ2-3; D gene ambiguous. CDR3 size: 15 residues. Germline CDR1 SGHTA, CDR2 FQGNSA. Trimming removed 5 bases at V and 0 bases at J, with 12 bases between. The CDR3 protein is CASSGRFVSTDTQYF. CDR3 DNA sequence: TGTGCCAGCAGCGGAAGGTTTGTTAGCACAGATACGCAGTATTTT.

The chain employs TRBV19 and TRBJ1-4, with D perhaps TRBD1 (6 bases). Germline V gene data show CDR1 as LNHDA and CDR2 as SQIVND (reference sequence). Trimming cost V 4 bases and J 4 bases, with 13 bases left between them. This CDR3 is 15 amino acids long. Here the CDR3 DNA reads TGTGCCAGTAGTAAACACAGGGAGGTTAATGAAAAACTGTTTTTT. Translation gives CASSKHREVNEKLFF.

There are a few counts of this clone. The genes are TRBV29-1 and TRBJ1-2, with 9 bases matching TRBD1. This CDR3 is built from 13 residues. Germline CDR1 reads SQVTM; CDR2 reads ANQGSEA. Trimming removed 5 bases from V and 8 bases from J; junction bases left unmatched: 9. DNA for the CDR3: TGCAGCGTTATCCCCCGGACAGGGGCGGGCTACACCTTC. Its translation: CSVIPRTGAGYTF.

This clone was counted only a few times. The chain combines TRBV9 with TRBJ1-6; 8 nucleotides agree with TRBD1. With 4 bases clipped from V and 9 bases from J, the junction kept 6 bases outside the gene matches. There are 14 residues in the CDR3. Looked up from germline, CDR1 is SGDLS and CDR2 is YYNGEE. The CDR3 spells CASSSGQGGSPLHF. CDR3 sequence (DNA): TGTGCCAGCAGCTCCGGACAGGGAGGTTCACCCCTCCACTTT.

This clone was counted ten times or more. V is TRBV29-1 and J is TRBJ1-3; perhaps TRBD1 as D (6 bases). Germline V gives CDR1 SQVTM, CDR2 ANQGSEA. V lost 3 bases and J lost 7, with 10 bases in between. The CDR3 contains 12 residues. The CDR3: CSVEVQGNTIYF. The CDR3 DNA sequence: TGCAGCGTTGAGGTTCAGGGGAACACCATATATTTT.

In this sample, this clone turned up a few times. The chain is built from TRBV7-2 and TRBJ2-2; no clear D gene. Germline loops: CDR1 SGHTA, CDR2 FQGNSA. Deletions cut 5 bases from V and 6 bases from J, with 16 bases between. The CDR3 runs 15 residues. In DNA form, the CDR3 reads TGTGCCAGCAGCCCTACTATGACATGGGCCGGGGAGCTGTTTTTT. Translated: CASSPTMTWAGELFF.

This clone was recorded a few times. The chain combines TRBV7-9 with TRBJ1-2, with D possibly TRBD1 on 5 matching bases. The CDR3 loop spans 16 amino acids. Trimming removed 0 bases at V and 7 bases at J, with 18 bases between. Germline lookup yields CDR1 SEHNR and CDR2 FQNEAQ (reference sequence). CDR3 in DNA: TGTGCCAGCAGCTTAGCGTTGGGGCACCAAAGGAGTGGCTACACCTTC. Translated, it gives CASSLALGHQRSGYTF.

J is TRBJ2-3 and V is TRBV5-4, with D hard to call. The germline V and J ends were trimmed by 1 base and 0 bases, with 6 bases remaining between them. This CDR3 contains 14 residues. Germline CDR1 SGHNT, CDR2 YYREEE (reference sequence). CDR3 residues: CASSLSSSTDTQYF. CDR3 nucleotides: TGTGCCAGCAGCTTGTCTTCTAGCACAGATACGCAGTATTTT.

In its sample, this clone was seen a few times. J is TRBJ2-5 and V is TRBV2; unclear D gene. With 1 base removed from V and 1 base from J, the gap between germline ends came to 7 bases. Germline assignment: CDR1 SNHLY and CDR2 FYNNEI. The CDR3 totals 14 residues. CDR3: CASSEEDFQETQYF. Written as DNA, the CDR3 is TGTGCCAGCAGTGAAGAAGACTTCCAAGAGACCCAGTACTTC. The entire variable domain, with the rest obtained from reference TRBV2 and TRBJ2-5, is as follows: EPEVTQTPSHQVTQMGQEVILRCVPISNHLYFYWYRQILGQKVEFLVSFYNNEISEKSEIFDDQFSVERPDGSNFTLKIRSTKLEDSAMYFCASSEEDFQETQYFGPGTRLLVL.

The table lists this clone with a few counts. The chain joins TRBV29-1 to TRBJ1-2, with 11 bases identical to TRBD1. The CDR3 runs to 13 residues. V trimming: 7 bases; J trimming: 5 bases; junction bases outside the gene matches: 6. Germline lookup yields CDR1 SQVTM and CDR2 ANQGSEA. CDR3 in DNA: TGCAGCGCCGGGACAGGGGGATCATATGGCTACACCTTC. Translation: CSAGTGGSYGYTF.

V and J are TRBV29-1 and TRBJ2-7; maybe TRBD1 (5 bases). Trimming took off 4 bases at V and 1 base at J, with 14 bases between the two ends. Looked up from germline, CDR1 is SQVTM and CDR2 is ANQGSEA. The CDR3 extends over 14 amino acids. CDR3 DNA: TGCAGCGTTGGACTGACAGTCCTGTCCTACGAGCAGTACTTC. Translation gives CSVGLTVLSYEQYF.

The rearrangement joins TRBV9 to TRBJ1-2; D remains ambiguous. The CDR3 runs to 12 residues. CDR1 is SGDLS, CDR2 YYNGEE, per germline. The germline V and J ends were trimmed by 7 bases and 4 bases, with 11 bases remaining between them. CDR3 in amino acids: CASRREGYGYTF. The CDR3, as DNA: TGTGCCAGCCGCCGGGAGGGCTATGGCTACACCTTC.

The gene calls are TRBV11-3 and TRBJ2-4; 7 positions match TRBD1. After removal of 1 base from V and 5 bases from J, the junction contained 2 bases not matched to a gene. Germline V lookup: CDR1 SGHNT, CDR2 YENEEA. This CDR3 has 14 residues. CDR3 amino acids: CASSLVGTENIQYF. The CDR3 region has the DNA TGTGCCAGCAGCTTAGTTGGGACAGAAAACATTCAGTACTTC.